The following is a T cell receptor beta chain sequence with its context. Trimming took 8 bases from V and 2 from J; bases not matched to a gene: 4. This CDR3 is built from 14 residues. CDR1 is MNHEY, CDR2 SMNVEV, per germline (reference sequence). TCRdb keeps only in-frame clones here, not all; method: immunoSEQ multiplex PCR. The top ten hold around 3.3% of the sample, which has around 150,000 clones, just over 85% seen once. The entry originates in a study of blood T cell repertoires in COVID-19. This receptor was identified in a man between 65 and 80 years old with acute or convalescent COVID-19. Sequencing was performed on peripheral blood. The chain is built from TRBV27 and TRBJ2-3; 10 bases align to TRBD1. DNA for the CDR3: TGTGCCAGCGCAGACAGGGGGCTCACAGATACGCAGTATTTT. It codes for CASADRGLTDTQYF.